One and the same sample provided the 8 T cell receptor beta chains below, sequenced in a study of post-analysis software for immune sequencing data. TCR beta libraries were prepared from cDNA with unique molecular identifiers. A single record per CDR3 protein comes from TCRdb applying MiXCR to the PCR reads. The sample lists roughly 580,000 distinct CDR3 sequences, 44% occurring once. Whole-study findings and limits: Four to six TRBV segments were significantly more frequent in patients than in controls. TRBV5-6, TRBV5-1 and TRBV20-1 were among these segments.

For these receptors, no antigen is known. Sequencing was done on a sample of blood. The receptors stem from a girl aged 5-17 years with multiple sclerosis.

The chain is built from TRBV7-2 and TRBJ1-2; tentative D call: TRBD1 (5 bases). Trimming pared 2 bases from V and 3 bases from J, leaving 16 bases between. The CDR3 sequence is 16 residues long. From germline, CDR1 is SGHTA and CDR2 FQGNSA. The CDR3 here is CASSLIIRSRDYGYTF. CDR3 bases: TGTGCCAGCAGCTTAATAATCCGGTCCAGGGACTATGGCTACACCTTC.

The chain employs TRBV4-1 and TRBJ2-3; D might be TRBD2 (6 bases). The CDR3 totals 16 residues. Germline V gene lookup returns CDR1 MGHRA and CDR2 YSYEKL. Trimming took off 3 bases at V and 1 base at J, with 14 bases between the two ends. CDR3 protein: CASSHSAGTGTDTQYF. In DNA, the CDR3 is TGCGCCAGCAGCCACTCAGCCGGGACTGGCACAGATACGCAGTATTTT.

This clonotype was observed many times. The J gene is TRBJ1-1, the V gene TRBV7-6; D is perhaps TRBD1 (6 bases). CDR1 is SGHVS and CDR2 is FNYEAQ in the germline V gene. Trimming shortened V by 5 bases and J by 0 bases, and 10 bases separated the two germline ends. This CDR3 spans 14 amino acids. CDR3 sequence (DNA): TGTGCCAGCAGCCCGGACAGCTTGAACACTGAAGCTTTCTTT. Protein: CASSPDSLNTEAFF.

The sample holds a few counts of this clonotype. The chain carries TRBV5-1 and TRBJ2-3; TRBD1 is a possible D gene (5 bases). Germline-derived CDR1 and CDR2 are SGHRS and YFSETQ. With 7 bases removed from V and 3 bases from J, the gap between germline ends came to 9 bases. The CDR3 has 12 amino acids. The CDR3 region has the DNA TGCGCCAGCCGACAGCGAACAGATACGCAGTATTTT. Translated: CASRQRTDTQYF.

As to this clonotype: This likely comes from a read error, as the CDR3 has no conserved phenylalanine or tryptophan at its end. The CDR3 DNA is TGTGCCATCAGGGACTCCGGAACAGGGGGCCTCTATGGCTACACCCTC. Translation: CAIRDSGTGGLYGYTL. The chain joins TRBV10-3 to TRBJ1-2, with 9 nucleotides matching TRBD1. CDR1 is ENHRY and CDR2 is SYGVKD in the germline V gene. V was pared by 6 bases and J by 4 bases, with 12 bases of the junction left unmatched. The CDR3 contains 16 residues.

This clonotype was counted a few times. The chain recombines TRBV5-1 with TRBJ2-7, with D uncertain. Trimming stripped 0 bases from V and 0 bases from J, with 7 bases between. This CDR3 contains 14 residues. Germline-derived CDR1 and CDR2 are SGHRS and YFSETQ. The CDR3, as DNA: TGCGCCAGCAGCTTGGCCAGGTTCTCCTACGAGCAGTACTTC. Residues: CASSLARFSYEQYF.

This clonotype was seen a handful of times. Just one base apart from a much larger clone, this may be a read error. This chain uses TRBV6-6 with TRBJ2-1; 8 bases match TRBD2. The germline V gene has CDR1 MNHNY and CDR2 SVGAGI (reference sequence). The CDR3 runs 17 residues. With 0 bases clipped from V and 2 bases from J, the junction kept 6 bases outside the gene matches. CDR3 coding DNA: TGTGCCAGCAGTTACTCGGGACGAGCGGGGGCCTACAATGAGCAGTTCTTC. Amino acid sequence: CASSYSGRAGAYNEQFF.

This clonotype turned up a few times. The V gene is TRBV5-1, the J gene TRBJ1-1; D unclear. Germline CDR1 SGHRS, CDR2 YFSETQ. Trimming removed 5 bases from V and 1 base from J, with 12 bases in between. This CDR3 has 14 residues. CDR3 residues: CASSWRNPNTEAFF. DNA of the CDR3: TGCGCCAGCAGTTGGAGGAACCCGAACACTGAAGCTTTCTTT.